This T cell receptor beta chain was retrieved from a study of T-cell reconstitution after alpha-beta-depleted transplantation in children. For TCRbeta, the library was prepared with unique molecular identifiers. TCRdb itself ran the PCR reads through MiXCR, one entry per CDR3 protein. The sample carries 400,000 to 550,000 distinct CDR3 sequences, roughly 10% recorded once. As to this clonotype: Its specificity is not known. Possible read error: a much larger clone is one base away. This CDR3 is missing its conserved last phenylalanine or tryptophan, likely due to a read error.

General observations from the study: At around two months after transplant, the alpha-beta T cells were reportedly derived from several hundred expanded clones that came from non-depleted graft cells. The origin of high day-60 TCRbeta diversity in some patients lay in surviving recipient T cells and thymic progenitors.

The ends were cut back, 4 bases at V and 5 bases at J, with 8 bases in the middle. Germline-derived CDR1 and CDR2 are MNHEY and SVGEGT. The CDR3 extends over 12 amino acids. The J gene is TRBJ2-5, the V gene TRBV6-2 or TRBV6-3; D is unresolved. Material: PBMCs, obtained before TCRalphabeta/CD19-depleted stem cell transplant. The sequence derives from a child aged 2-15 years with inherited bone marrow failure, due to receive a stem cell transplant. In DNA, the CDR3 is TGTGCCAGCAGTTTCTGGAGCGAGACCCAGTACTCC. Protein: CASSFWSETQYS.